The T cell receptor beta chain under discussion was sequenced for a study of post-analysis software for immune sequencing data. Study-wide results and limits: Controls had significantly higher normalized Chao1 diversity than multiple sclerosis patients. The study found TRBV5-6, TRBV5-1 and TRBV20-1 among about 5 TRBV segments more frequent in patients than controls.

Built from TCR beta cDNA, the libraries had unique molecular identifiers in them. TCRdb reprocessed the PCR reads via MiXCR and lists one record per CDR3 protein. In the table there are fewer than 900,000 distinct CDR3 sequences, under 60% of which are singletons. J was trimmed by 5 bases and V by 5 bases; bases with no gene match: 11. From germline, CDR1 is SEHNR and CDR2 FQNEAQ (reference sequence). There are 15 residues in the CDR3. With regard to this clonotype: The antigen remains unidentified.

The TCR sequence derives from a girl aged 10-17 years with multiple sclerosis. Sequencing was performed on blood. This chain links TRBV7-9 with TRBJ1-1; 7 bases match TRBD1. The CDR3: CASSRPGGEGTEAFF. For the CDR3, the DNA is TGTGCCAGCAGCCGTCCAGGGGGGGAGGGGACTGAAGCTTTCTTT.